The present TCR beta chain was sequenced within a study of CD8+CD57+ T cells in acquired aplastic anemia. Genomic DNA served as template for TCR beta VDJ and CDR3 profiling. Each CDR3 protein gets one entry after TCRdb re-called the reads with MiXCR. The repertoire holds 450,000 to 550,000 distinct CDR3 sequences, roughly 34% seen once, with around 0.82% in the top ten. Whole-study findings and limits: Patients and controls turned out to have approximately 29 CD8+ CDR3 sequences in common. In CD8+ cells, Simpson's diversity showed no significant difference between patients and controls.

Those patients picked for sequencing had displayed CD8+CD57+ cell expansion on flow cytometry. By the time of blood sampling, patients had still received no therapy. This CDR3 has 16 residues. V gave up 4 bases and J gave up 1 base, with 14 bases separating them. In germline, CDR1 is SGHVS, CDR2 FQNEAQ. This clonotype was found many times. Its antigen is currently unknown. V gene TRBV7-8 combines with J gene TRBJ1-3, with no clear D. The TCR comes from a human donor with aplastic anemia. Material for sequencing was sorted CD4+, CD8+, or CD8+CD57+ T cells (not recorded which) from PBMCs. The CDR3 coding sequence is TGTGCCAGCAGCTCCTCGGTTGTGGGGTCTGGAAACACCATATATTTT. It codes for CASSSSVVGSGNTIYF.